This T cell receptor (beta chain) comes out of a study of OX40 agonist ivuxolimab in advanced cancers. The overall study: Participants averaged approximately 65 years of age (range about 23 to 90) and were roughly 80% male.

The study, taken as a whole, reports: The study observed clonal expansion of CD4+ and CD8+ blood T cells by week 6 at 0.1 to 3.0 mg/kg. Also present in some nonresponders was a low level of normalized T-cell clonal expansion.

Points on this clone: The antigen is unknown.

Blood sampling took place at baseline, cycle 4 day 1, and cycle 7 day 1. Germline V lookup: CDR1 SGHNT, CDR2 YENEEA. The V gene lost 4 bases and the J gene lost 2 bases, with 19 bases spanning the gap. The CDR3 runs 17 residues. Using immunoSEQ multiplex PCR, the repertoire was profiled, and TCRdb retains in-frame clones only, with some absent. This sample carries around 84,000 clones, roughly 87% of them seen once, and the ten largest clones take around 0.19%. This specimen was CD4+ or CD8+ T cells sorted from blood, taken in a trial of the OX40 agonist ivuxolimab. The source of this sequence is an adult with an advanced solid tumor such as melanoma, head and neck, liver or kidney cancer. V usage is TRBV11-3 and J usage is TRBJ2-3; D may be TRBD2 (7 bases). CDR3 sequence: CASSSSRGGTITDTQYF. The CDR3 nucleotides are TGTGCCAGCAGCTCGTCCAGGGGTGGGACTATCACAGATACGCAGTATTTT.